Described below is a single T cell receptor beta chain sequence and its context. Antigen specificity is unknown. The CDR3 spans 17 residues. Trimming left V 0 bases short and J 2 bases short, with 16 bases between. CDR1 is SGHRS, CDR2 YFSETQ, per germline. The record originates from a study of T cell responses to AZD1222 COVID-19 vaccine. As for the study in general: Analysis merged second doses at about 4 or about 12 weeks.

Profiling relied on immunoSEQ multiplex PCR, and the TCRdb table lists in-frame clones only, not all of them. Counted here are roughly 120,000 clones, approximately 90% occurring once; the ten biggest clones make up roughly 5.2%. Study-wide results and caveats: The peak T cell response came first, and repertoires were sampled only after it.

Sequenced here: peripheral blood, sampled on day 0 of AZD1222 vaccination. This TCR derives from an adult in good health. V and J are TRBV5-1 and TRBJ2-3, with D possibly called TRBD1 or TRBD2 (5 bases each). DNA of the CDR3: TGCGCCAGCAGCTTGGCCTCGGGGCTCCCCCCCACAGATACGCAGTATTTT. Encoded protein: CASSLASGLPPTDTQYF.